The 8 T cell receptor beta chains reported below all come from one sample, sequenced in a study of T-cell reconstitution after alpha-beta-depleted transplantation in children. As it was prepared, the TCRbeta library received unique molecular identifiers. TCRdb fed the PCR reads into MiXCR, producing one record per CDR3 protein. The sample yields 260,000 or so distinct CDR3 sequences, 12% seen once. Specimen: PBMCs from the stem cell graft donor, collected from the stem cell graft. The receptors derive from a human donor who donated a stem cell graft to a child with acute lymphoblastic leukemia.

This clonotype was picked up many times. The chain combines TRBV15 with TRBJ1-1; D is uncertain. This CDR3 spans 13 amino acids. The V and J ends lost 0 bases and 4 bases respectively, with 6 bases between them. CDR1 and CDR2 from the germline V gene are LNHNV and YYDKDF (reference sequence). CDR3 nucleotide sequence: TGTGCCACCAGCAGAGATGTGAGCACTGAAGCTTTCTTT. Protein: CATSRDVSTEAFF.

This CDR3 is CASSLARSGGHNEQFF. The CDR3 DNA sequence: TGTGCCAGCAGCTTAGCGCGGTCAGGGGGACACAATGAGCAGTTCTTC. This chain joins TRBV7-2 and TRBJ2-1; 7 nucleotides agree with TRBD1. Germline-derived CDR1 and CDR2 are SGHTA and FQGNSA. V lost 0 bases, J lost 5 bases, and 7 bases stayed unmatched. This CDR3 has 16 amino acids. Full variable domain (missing parts from reference TRBV7-2 and TRBJ2-1): GAGVSQSPSNKVTEKGKDVELRCDPISGHTALYWYRQSLGQGLEFLIYFQGNSAPDKSGLPSDRFSAERTGGSVSTLTIQRTQQEDSAVYLCASSLARSGGHNEQFFGPGTRLTVL.

This clonotype was observed many times. CDR3 protein: CASSPHGDVNEKLFF. CDR3 DNA: TGTGCCAGCAGCCCCCATGGGGACGTTAATGAAAAACTGTTTTTT. This chain links TRBV5-5 with TRBJ1-4, with D possibly TRBD1 on 5 matching bases. The germline CDR1 and CDR2 sequences are SGHKS and YYEKEE (reference sequence). CDR3 length equals 15 residues. With 4 bases removed from V and 4 bases from J, the gap between germline ends came to 14 bases.

This clonotype has at least ten counts. The chain carries TRBV6-1 and TRBJ2-3; D is uncertain. V was shortened by 3 bases and J by 4 bases, with 17 bases between the two germline ends. The CDR3 covers 16 residues. The V gene's germline CDR1 is MNHNS and CDR2 SASEGT. The CDR3: CASSEDYRRTADTQYF. The CDR3 coding sequence is TGTGCCAGCAGTGAGGATTACAGAAGAACAGCAGATACGCAGTATTTT.

At least ten counts were recorded for this clonotype. The chain's CDR3 is CASSDSGGSTDTQYF. Here the CDR3 DNA reads TGTGCCAGCAGTGACTCAGGGGGCTCAACAGATACGCAGTATTTT. The V call is TRBV6-4, the J call TRBJ2-3; 7 bases map to TRBD1. The germline V gene has CDR1 MRHNA and CDR2 SNTAGT. V dropped 0 bases and J dropped 3; count of bases not matched to a gene: 3. The CDR3 is 15 residues long.

For this clonotype: A much larger clone sits a single nucleotide away, making a read error possible. This chain links TRBV7-9 with TRBJ2-5; the match to TRBD1 covers 8 bases. Germline CDR1 reads SEHNR; CDR2 reads FQNEAQ (reference sequence). The CDR3 has 14 amino acids. The V and J ends lost 9 bases and 3 bases, in that order; junction bases with no gene match: 9. The CDR3 coding sequence is TGTGCCAGTGAGACAGGGGTAATGGAAGAGACCCAGTACTTC. Amino acid sequence: CASETGVMEETQYF.

This clonotype came up a few times. The chain has TRBV11-2 and TRBJ1-5, with a tentative D call TRBD1 (5 bases). Germline-derived CDR1 and CDR2 are SGHAT and FQNNGV. V was trimmed by 1 base and J by 6 bases, leaving 10 bases between them. The CDR3 runs 14 residues. The CDR3 here is CASSLGGEAQPQHF. The DNA for the CDR3 is TGTGCCAGCAGCTTAGGAGGGGAGGCTCAGCCCCAGCATTTT.

This clonotype was counted ten times or more. CDR3 DNA sequence: TGTGCCAGCAGTTTTGCGGAGCTAGGTTTGGACGAGCAGTACTTC. Its translation is CASSFAELGLDEQYF. V is TRBV28 and J is TRBJ2-7; D remains ambiguous. Per germline, CDR1 MDHEN and CDR2 SYDVKM. This CDR3 comprises 15 residues. V lost 3 bases to trimming and J lost 5 bases, with 17 bases between them.